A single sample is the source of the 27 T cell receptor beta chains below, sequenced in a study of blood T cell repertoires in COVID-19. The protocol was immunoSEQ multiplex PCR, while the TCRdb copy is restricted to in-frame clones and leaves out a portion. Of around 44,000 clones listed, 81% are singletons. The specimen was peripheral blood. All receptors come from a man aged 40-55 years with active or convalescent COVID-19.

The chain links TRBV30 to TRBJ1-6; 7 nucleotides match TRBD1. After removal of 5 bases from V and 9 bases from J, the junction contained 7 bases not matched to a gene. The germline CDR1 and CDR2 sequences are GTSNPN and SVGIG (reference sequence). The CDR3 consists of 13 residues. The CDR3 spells CAWGGQAGSPLHF. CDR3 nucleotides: TGTGCCTGGGGTGGACAGGCGGGTTCACCCCTCCACTTT.

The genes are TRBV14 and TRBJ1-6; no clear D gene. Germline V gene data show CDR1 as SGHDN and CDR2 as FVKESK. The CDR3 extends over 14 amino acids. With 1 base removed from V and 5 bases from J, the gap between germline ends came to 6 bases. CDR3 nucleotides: TGTGCCAGCAGCCAAGGCCGGGATAATTCACCCCTCCACTTT. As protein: CASSQGRDNSPLHF. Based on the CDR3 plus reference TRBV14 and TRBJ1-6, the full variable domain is EAGVTQFPSHSVIEKGQTVTLRCDPISGHDNLYWYRRVMGKEIKFLLHFVKESKQDESGMPNNRFLAERTGGTYSTLKVQPAELEDSGVYFCASSQGRDNSPLHFGNGTRLTVT.

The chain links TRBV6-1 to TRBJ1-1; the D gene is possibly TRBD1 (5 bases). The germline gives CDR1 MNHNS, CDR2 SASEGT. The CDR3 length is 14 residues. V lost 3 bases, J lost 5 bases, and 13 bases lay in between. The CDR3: CASSEPTGGTEAFF. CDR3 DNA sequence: TGTGCCAGCAGTGAGCCGACGGGGGGGACTGAAGCTTTCTTT.

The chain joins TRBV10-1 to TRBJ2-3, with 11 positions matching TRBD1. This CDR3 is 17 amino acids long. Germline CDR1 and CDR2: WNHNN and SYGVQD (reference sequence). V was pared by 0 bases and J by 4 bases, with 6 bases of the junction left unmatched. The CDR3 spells CASSESLDRGHPDTQYF. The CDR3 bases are TGCGCCAGCAGTGAGTCACTGGACAGGGGGCACCCAGATACGCAGTATTTT.

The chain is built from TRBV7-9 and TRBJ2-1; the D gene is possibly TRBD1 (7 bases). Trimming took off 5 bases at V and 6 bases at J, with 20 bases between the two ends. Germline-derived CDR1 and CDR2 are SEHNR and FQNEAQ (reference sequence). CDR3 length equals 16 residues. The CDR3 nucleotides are TGTGCCAGCAGCCTCGTTCGCGGGACAGAAATCAATGAGCAGTTCTTC. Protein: CASSLVRGTEINEQFF. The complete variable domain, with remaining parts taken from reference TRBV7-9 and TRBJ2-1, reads DTGVSQNPRHKITKRGQNVTFRCDPISEHNRLYWYRQTLGQGPEFLTYFQNEAQLEKSRLLSDRFSAERPKGSFSTLEIQRTEQGDSAMYLCASSLVRGTEINEQFFGPGTRLTVL.

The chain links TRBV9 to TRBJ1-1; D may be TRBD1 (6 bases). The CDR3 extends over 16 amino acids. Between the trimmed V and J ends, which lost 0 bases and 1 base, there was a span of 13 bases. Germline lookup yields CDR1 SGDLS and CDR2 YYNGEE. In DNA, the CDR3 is TGTGCCAGCAGCGTAGCCCCGGACAGCCGGAACACTGAAGCTTTCTTT. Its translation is CASSVAPDSRNTEAFF.

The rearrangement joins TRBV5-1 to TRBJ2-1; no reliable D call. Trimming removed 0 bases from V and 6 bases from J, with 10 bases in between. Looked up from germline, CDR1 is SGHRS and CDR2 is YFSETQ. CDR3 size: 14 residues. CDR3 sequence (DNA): TGCGCCAGCAGCTTGGAACAGAAAGGCAATGAGCAGTTCTTC. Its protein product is CASSLEQKGNEQFF.

The CDR3 region has the DNA TGTGCCAGCAGCTTGTCAGGGGGCCTTGCTGGCTACACCTTC. Protein sequence: CASSLSGGLAGYTF. The chain uses TRBV11-3 and TRBJ1-2; 8 bases map to TRBD1. The germline V gene encodes CDR1 SGHNT and CDR2 YENEEA. The CDR3 has 14 amino acids. The ends lost 3 bases at V and 7 bases at J; junction bases unmatched: 7.

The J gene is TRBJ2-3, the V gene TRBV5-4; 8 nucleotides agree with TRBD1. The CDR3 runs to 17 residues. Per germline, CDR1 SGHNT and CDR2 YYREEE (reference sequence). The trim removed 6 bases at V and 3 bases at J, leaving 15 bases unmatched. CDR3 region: CASTNPTGGEFTDTQYF. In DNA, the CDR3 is TGTGCCAGCACCAACCCTACAGGGGGAGAGTTTACAGATACGCAGTATTTT. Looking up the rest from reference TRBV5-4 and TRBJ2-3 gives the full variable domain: ETGVTQSPTHLIKTRGQQVTLRCSSQSGHNTVSWYQQALGQGPQFIFQYYREEENGRGNFPPRFSGLQFPNYSSELNVNALELDDSALYLCASTNPTGGEFTDTQYFGPGTRLTVL.

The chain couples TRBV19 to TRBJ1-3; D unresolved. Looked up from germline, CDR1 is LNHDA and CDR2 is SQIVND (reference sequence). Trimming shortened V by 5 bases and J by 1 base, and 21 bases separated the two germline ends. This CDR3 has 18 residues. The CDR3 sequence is CASSPRDGRPGSGNTIYF. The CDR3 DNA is TGTGCCAGTAGTCCCCGGGATGGGCGCCCGGGGTCTGGAAACACCATATATTTT. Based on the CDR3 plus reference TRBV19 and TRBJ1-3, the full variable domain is DGGITQSPKYLFRKEGQNVTLSCEQNLNHDAMYWYRQDPGQGLRLIYYSQIVNDFQKGDIAEGYSVSREKKESFPLTVTSAQKNPTAFYLCASSPRDGRPGSGNTIYFGEGSWLTVV.

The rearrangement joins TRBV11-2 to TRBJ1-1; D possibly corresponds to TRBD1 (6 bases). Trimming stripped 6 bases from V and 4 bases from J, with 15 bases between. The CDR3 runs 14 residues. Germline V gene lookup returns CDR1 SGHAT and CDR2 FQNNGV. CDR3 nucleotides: TGTGCCAGCAGGTTCGGACAGCCGGGCACTGAAGCTTTCTTT. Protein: CASRFGQPGTEAFF.

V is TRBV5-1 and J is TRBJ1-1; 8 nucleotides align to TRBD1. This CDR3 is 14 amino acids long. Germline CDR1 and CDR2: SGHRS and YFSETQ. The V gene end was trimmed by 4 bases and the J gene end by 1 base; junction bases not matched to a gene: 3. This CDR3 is CASSHGQGNTEAFF. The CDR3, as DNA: TGCGCCAGCAGCCACGGACAGGGGAACACTGAAGCTTTCTTT.

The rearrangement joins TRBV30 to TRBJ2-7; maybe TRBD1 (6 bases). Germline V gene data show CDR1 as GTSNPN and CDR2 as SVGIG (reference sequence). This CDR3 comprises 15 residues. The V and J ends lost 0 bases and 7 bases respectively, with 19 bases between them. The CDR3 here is CAWSVQGSPLGEQYF. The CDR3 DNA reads TGTGCCTGGAGTGTACAGGGTAGCCCCCTTGGGGAGCAGTACTTC.

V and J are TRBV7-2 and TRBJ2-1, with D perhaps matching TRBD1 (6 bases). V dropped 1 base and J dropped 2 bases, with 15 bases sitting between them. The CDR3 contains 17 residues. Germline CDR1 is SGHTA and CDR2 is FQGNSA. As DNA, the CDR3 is TGTGCCAGCAGCTTAGATCTTAGGGGGACGGCCTACAATGAGCAGTTCTTC. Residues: CASSLDLRGTAYNEQFF.

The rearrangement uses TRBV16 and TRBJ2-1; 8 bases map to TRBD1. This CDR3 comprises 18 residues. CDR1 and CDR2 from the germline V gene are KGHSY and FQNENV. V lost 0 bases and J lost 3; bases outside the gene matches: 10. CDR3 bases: TGTGCCAGCAGCCAATCGACCCGGACAGGGACGGTCTACAATGAGCAGTTCTTC. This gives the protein CASSQSTRTGTVYNEQFF.

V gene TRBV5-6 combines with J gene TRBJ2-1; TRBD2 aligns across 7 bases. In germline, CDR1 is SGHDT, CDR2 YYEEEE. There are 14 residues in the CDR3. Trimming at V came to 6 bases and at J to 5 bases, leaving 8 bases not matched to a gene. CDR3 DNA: TGTGCCAGCACCGGGCTAGCGGCCAACAATGAGCAGTTCTTC. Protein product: CASTGLAANNEQFF.

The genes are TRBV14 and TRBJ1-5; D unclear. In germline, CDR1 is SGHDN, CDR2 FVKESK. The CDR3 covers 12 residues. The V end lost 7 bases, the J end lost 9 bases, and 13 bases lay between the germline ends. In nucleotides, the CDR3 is TGTGCCAGCAACCTAGGGAGCGGGCCCCAGCATTTT. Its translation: CASNLGSGPQHF.

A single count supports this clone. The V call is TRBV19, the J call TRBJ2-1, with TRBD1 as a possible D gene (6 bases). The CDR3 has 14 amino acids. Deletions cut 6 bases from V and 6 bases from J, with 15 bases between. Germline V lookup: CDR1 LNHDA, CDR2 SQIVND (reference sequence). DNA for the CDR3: TGTGCCAGTAGCCCGGACAGTCGGGGCAATGAGCAGTTCTTC. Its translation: CASSPDSRGNEQFF. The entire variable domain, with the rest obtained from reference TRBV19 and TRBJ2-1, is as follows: DGGITQSPKYLFRKEGQNVTLSCEQNLNHDAMYWYRQDPGQGLRLIYYSQIVNDFQKGDIAEGYSVSREKKESFPLTVTSAQKNPTAFYLCASSPDSRGNEQFFGPGTRLTVL.

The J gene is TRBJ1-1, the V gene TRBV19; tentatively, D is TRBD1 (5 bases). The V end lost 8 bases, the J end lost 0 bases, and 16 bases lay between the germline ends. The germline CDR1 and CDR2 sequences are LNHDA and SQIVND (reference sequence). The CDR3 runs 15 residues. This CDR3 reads CASSKTGVVNTEAFF. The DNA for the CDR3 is TGTGCCAGTTCTAAGACGGGGGTTGTGAACACTGAAGCTTTCTTT.

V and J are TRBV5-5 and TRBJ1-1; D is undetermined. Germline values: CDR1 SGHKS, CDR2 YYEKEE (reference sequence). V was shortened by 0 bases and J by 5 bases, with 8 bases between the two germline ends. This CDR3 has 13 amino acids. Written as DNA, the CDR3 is TGTGCCAGCAGCTTGGTTCGGGATACTGAAGCTTTCTTT. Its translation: CASSLVRDTEAFF.

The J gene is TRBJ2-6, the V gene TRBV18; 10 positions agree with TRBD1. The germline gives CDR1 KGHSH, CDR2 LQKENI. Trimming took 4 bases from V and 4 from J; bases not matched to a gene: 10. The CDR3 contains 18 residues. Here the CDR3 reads CASSLTGTGASGANVLTF. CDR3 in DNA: TGTGCCAGCTCACTGACCGGGACAGGGGCATCCGGGGCCAACGTCCTGACTTTC.

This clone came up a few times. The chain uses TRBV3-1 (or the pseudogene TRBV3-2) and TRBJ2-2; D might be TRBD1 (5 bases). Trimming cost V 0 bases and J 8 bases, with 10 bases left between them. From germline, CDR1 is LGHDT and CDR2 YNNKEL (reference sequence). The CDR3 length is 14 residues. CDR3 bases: TGTGCCAGCAGCCAAGATGCGGCAGGGGGGGAGCTGTTTTTT. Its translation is CASSQDAAGGELFF.

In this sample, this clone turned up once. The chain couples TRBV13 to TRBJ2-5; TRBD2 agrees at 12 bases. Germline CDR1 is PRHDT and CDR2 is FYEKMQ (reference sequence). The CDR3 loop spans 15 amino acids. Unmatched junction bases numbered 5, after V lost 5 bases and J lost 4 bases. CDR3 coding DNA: TGTGCCAGCAGCCTCCTAGCGGGGGGGCCAGAGACCCAGTACTTC. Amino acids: CASSLLAGGPETQYF.

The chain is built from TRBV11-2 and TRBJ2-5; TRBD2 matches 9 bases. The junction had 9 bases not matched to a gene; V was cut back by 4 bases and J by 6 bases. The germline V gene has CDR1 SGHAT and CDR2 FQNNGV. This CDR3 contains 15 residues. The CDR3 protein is CASSSSTSGPKTQYF. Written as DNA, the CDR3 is TGTGCCAGCAGCTCCTCTACTAGCGGGCCGAAGACCCAGTACTTC.

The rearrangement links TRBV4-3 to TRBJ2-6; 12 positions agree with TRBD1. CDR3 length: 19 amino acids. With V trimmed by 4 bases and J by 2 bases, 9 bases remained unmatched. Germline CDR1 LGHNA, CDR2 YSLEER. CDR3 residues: CASSRQTGTGGTGANVLTF. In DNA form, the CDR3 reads TGCGCCAGCAGCCGACAAACCGGGACAGGGGGCACTGGGGCCAACGTCCTGACTTTC.

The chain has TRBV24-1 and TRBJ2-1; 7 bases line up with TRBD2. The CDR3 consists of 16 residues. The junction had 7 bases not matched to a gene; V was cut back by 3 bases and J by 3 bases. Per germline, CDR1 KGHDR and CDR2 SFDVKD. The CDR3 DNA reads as TGTGCCACCAGTGATCCAACTAGCGACTACTACAATGAGCAGTTCTTC. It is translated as CATSDPTSDYYNEQFF.

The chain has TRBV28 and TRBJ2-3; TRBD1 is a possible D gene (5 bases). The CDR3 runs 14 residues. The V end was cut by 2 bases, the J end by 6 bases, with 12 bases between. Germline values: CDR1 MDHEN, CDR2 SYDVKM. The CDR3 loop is CASSLEGAGDTQYF. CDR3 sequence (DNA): TGTGCCAGCAGTTTAGAAGGGGCAGGGGATACGCAGTATTTT.